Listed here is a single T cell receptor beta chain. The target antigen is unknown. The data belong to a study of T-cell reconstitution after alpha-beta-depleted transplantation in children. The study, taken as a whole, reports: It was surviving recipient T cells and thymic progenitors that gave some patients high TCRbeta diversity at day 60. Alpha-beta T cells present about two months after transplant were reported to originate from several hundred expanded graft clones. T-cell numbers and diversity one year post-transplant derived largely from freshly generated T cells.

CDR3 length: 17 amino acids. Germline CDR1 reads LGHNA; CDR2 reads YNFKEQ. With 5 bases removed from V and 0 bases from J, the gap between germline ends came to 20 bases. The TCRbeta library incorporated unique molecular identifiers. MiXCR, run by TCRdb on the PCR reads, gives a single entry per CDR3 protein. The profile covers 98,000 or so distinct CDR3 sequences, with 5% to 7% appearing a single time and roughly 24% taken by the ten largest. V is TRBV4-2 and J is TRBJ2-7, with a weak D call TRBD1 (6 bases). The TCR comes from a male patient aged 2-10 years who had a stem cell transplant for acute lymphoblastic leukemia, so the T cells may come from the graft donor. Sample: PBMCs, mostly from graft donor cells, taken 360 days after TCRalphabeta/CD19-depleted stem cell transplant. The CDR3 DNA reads TGTGCCAGCAGCTCCCCCCGCCGGGACACCTACTCCTACGAGCAGTACTTC. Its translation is CASSSPRRDTYSYEQYF.